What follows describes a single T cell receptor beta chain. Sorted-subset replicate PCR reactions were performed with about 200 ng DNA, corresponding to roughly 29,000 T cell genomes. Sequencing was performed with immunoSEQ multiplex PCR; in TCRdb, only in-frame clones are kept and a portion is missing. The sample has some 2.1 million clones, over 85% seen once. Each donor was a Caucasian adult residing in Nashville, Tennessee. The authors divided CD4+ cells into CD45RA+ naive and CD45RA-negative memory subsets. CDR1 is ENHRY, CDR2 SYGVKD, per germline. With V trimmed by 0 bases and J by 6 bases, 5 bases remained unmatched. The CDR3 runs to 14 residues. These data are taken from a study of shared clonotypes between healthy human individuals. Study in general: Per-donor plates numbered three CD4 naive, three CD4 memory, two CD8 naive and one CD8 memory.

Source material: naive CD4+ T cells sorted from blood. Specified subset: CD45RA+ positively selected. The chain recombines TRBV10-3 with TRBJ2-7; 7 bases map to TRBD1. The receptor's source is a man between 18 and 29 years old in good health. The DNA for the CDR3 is TGTGCCATCAGTGAGTCGGAAGGGGGCCGCGAGCAGTACTTC. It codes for CAISESEGGREQYF.